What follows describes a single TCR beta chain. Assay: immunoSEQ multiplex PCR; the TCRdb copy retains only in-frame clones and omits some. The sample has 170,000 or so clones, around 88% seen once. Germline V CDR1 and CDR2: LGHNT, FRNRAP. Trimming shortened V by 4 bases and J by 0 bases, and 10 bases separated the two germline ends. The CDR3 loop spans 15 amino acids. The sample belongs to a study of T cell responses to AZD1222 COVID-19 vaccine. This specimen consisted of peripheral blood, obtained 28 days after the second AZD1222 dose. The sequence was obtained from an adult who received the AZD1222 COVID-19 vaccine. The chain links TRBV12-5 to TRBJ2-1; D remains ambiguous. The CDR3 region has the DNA TGTGCTAGTGGTTCAGGCGATAGCTCCTACAATGAGCAGTTCTTC. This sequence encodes CASGSGDSSYNEQFF.